This passage covers 2 T cell receptor beta chains from one sample sequenced in a study of OX40 agonist ivuxolimab in advanced cancers. Generated by immunoSEQ multiplex PCR, the TCRdb table keeps only in-frame clones and is missing some. The table has roughly 89,000 clones, approximately 90% seen once. Sequences were derived from CD4+ or CD8+ T cells sorted from blood, sampled in a trial of the OX40 agonist ivuxolimab. All receptors derive from an adult with an advanced solid tumor such as melanoma, head and neck, liver or kidney cancer.

This chain links TRBV5-6 with TRBJ1-2; TRBD1 might be the D (5 bases). The CDR3 runs 15 residues. Deletions cut 0 bases from V and 3 bases from J, with 12 bases between. Per germline, CDR1 SGHDT and CDR2 YYEEEE. The CDR3 sequence is CASSLAPRDDYGYTF. DNA for the CDR3: TGTGCCAGCAGCTTGGCGCCCAGGGACGACTATGGCTACACCTTC.

To note about this clone: The sample carries other DNA sequences with the same CDR3. The chain recombines TRBV25-1 with TRBJ1-5; the D is unclear. The CDR3 runs to 13 residues. The V gene's germline CDR1 is MGHDK and CDR2 SYGVNS. V shed 3 bases and J shed 1 base, with 4 bases lying between them. The CDR3 region is CASSEGSNQPQHF. The CDR3 DNA is TGTGCCAGCAGTGAGGGCAGCAATCAGCCCCAGCATTTT.